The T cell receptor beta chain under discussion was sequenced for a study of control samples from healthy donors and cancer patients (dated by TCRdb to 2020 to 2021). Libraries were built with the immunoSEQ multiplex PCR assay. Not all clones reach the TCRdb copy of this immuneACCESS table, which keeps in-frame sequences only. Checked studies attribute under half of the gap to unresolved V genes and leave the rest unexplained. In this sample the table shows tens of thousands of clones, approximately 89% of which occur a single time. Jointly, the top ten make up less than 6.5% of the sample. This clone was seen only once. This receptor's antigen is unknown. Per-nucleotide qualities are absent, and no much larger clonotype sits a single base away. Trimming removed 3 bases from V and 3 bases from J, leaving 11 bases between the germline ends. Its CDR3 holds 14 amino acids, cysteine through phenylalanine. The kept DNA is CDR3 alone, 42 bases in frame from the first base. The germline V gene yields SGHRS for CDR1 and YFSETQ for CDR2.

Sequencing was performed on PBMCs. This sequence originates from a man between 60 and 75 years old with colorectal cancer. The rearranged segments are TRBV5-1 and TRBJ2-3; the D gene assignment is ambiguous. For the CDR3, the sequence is CASSYGTLTDTQYF. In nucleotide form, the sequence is TGCGCCAGCAGCTACGGCACTCTAACAGATACGCAGTATTTT.